The next 29 T cell receptor beta chains were all read from a single sample in a study of T cell responses to AZD1222 COVID-19 vaccine. Assay: immunoSEQ multiplex PCR; the TCRdb copy retains only in-frame clones and omits some. The sample lists fewer than 150,000 clones, approximately 85% occurring once. The sample here was peripheral blood, taken on day 0 of AZD1222 vaccination. These receptors originate from an adult in good health.

The chain couples TRBV11-3 to TRBJ1-3; D may be TRBD1 (5 bases). CDR3 length: 16 residues. V lost 5 bases, J lost 7 bases, and 21 bases lay in between. Germline CDR1 and CDR2: SGHNT and YENEEA. The CDR3 is CASSRTGDRGTNTIYF. Here the CDR3 DNA reads TGTGCCAGCAGCCGAACGGGGGACCGGGGAACGAACACCATATATTTT.

V gene TRBV19 combines with J gene TRBJ1-4; tentatively, D is TRBD1 (5 bases). V was pared by 5 bases and J by 7 bases, with 20 bases between. The germline gives CDR1 LNHDA, CDR2 SQIVND (reference sequence). This CDR3 has 16 residues. The CDR3 DNA is TGTGCCAGTAGTTCCTTTCAGTGGGCTACAGGTGAAAAACTGTTTTTT. Its translation is CASSSFQWATGEKLFF.

The gene calls are TRBV7-6 and TRBJ1-6; the match to TRBD1 covers 8 bases. This CDR3 spans 17 amino acids. Germline CDR1 is SGHVS and CDR2 is FNYEAQ. The junction had 6 bases not matched to a gene; V was cut back by 2 bases and J by 3 bases. The CDR3 sequence is CASSLSPGQDYNSPLHF. The CDR3 bases are TGTGCCAGCAGCTTATCCCCGGGACAGGACTATAATTCACCCCTCCACTTT.

This clone was observed once. CDR3 amino acids: CSASWDYEQYF. The CDR3 DNA sequence: TGCAGTGCTAGTTGGGACTACGAGCAGTACTTC. The chain employs TRBV20-1 and TRBJ2-7, with D uncertain. This CDR3 region has 11 residues. CDR1 is DFQATT, CDR2 SNEGSKA, per germline (reference sequence). V was shortened by 3 bases and J by 3 bases, with 6 bases between the two germline ends.

This clone was detected only once. The rearrangement joins TRBV9 to TRBJ2-7, with 9 bases aligning to TRBD2. The CDR3 has 15 residues. Germline CDR1 and CDR2: SGDLS and YYNGEE. With 4 bases clipped from V and 0 bases from J, the junction kept 5 bases outside the gene matches. CDR3 sequence: CASSPTTSGSYEQYF. The CDR3, as DNA: TGTGCCAGCAGCCCAACGACTAGCGGCTCCTACGAGCAGTACTTC.

The genes are TRBV2 and TRBJ1-4; 8 bases match TRBD1. With 4 bases clipped from V and 3 bases from J, the junction kept 4 bases outside the gene matches. The CDR3 consists of 15 residues. CDR1 and CDR2 from the germline V gene are SNHLY and FYNNEI. CDR3 loop: CASSAQGASNEKLFF. The CDR3 DNA sequence: TGTGCCAGCAGTGCCCAGGGGGCATCTAATGAAAAACTGTTTTTT.

The chain combines TRBV19 with TRBJ1-4; D is uncertain. Germline CDR1 is LNHDA and CDR2 is SQIVND (reference sequence). Trimming removed 5 bases at V and 1 base at J, with 14 bases between. CDR3 size: 16 residues. The CDR3 coding sequence is TGTGCCAGTAGTGCCCCCCGGGCCGGAACTAATGAAAAACTGTTTTTT. Translating gives CASSAPRAGTNEKLFF. Supplemented by reference TRBV19 and TRBJ1-4, the full variable domain reads DGGITQSPKYLFRKEGQNVTLSCEQNLNHDAMYWYRQDPGQGLRLIYYSQIVNDFQKGDIAEGYSVSREKKESFPLTVTSAQKNPTAFYLCASSAPRAGTNEKLFFGSGTQLSVL.

This clone was recorded once. V and J are TRBV25-1 and TRBJ1-2; D possibly corresponds to TRBD1 (5 bases). CDR1 is MGHDK, CDR2 SYGVNS, per germline. V gave up 3 bases and J gave up 3 bases, with 23 bases separating them. The CDR3 loop spans 18 amino acids. Written as DNA, the CDR3 is TGTGCCAGCAGTGATGATGTGGCGGTGGGGGGAAGGGACTATGGCTACACCTTC. Protein sequence: CASSDDVAVGGRDYGYTF.

This clone was detected only a few times. The rearrangement uses TRBV5-1 and TRBJ2-3; no clear D. V was cut by 1 base and J by 6 bases, with 15 bases left in between. The CDR3 has 15 amino acids. Germline V lookup: CDR1 SGHRS, CDR2 YFSETQ. The DNA for the CDR3 is TGCGCCAGCAGCTTGAGGCAACCTGATACGGATACGCAGTATTTT. Translation gives CASSLRQPDTDTQYF. Full variable domain (rest looked up from reference TRBV5-1 and TRBJ2-3): KAGVTQTPRYLIKTRGQQVTLSCSPISGHRSVSWYQQTPGQGLQFLFEYFSETQRNKGNFPGRFSGRQFSNSRSEMNVSTLELGDSALYLCASSLRQPDTDTQYFGPGTRLTVL.

V usage is TRBV11-2 and J usage is TRBJ2-7; 8 nucleotides align to TRBD1. Unmatched junction bases numbered 5, after V lost 0 bases and J lost 4 bases. Germline V CDR1 and CDR2: SGHAT, FQNNGV. This CDR3 spans 15 amino acids. In nucleotides, the CDR3 is TGTGCCAGCAGCTTAGAAGGACAGGGCTATTACGAGCAGTACTTC. It yields the protein CASSLEGQGYYEQYF.

This chain joins TRBV7-9 and TRBJ2-5, with D uncertain. The CDR3 consists of 13 residues. Germline loops: CDR1 SEHNR, CDR2 FQNEAQ (reference sequence). With 5 bases removed from V and 5 bases from J, the gap between germline ends came to 12 bases. This chain's CDR3 is CASSHEVWETQYF. The CDR3 DNA sequence: TGTGCCAGCAGCCATGAAGTCTGGGAGACCCAGTACTTC.

The genes are TRBV18 and TRBJ1-1; 10 nucleotides align to TRBD1. The V and J ends lost 3 bases and 5 bases, in that order; junction bases with no gene match: 15. The CDR3 is made up of 18 amino acids. CDR1 and CDR2 (germline): KGHSH, LQKENI. The CDR3 DNA sequence: TGTGCCAGCTCACCGGTAGTTCAGGGACAGGGGATTGGGACTGAAGCTTTCTTT. Its translation: CASSPVVQGQGIGTEAFF.

This clone has only one observation. Other DNA sequences in this specimen translate into the identical CDR3. The chain couples TRBV2 to TRBJ1-3; 11 positions agree with TRBD1. Germline lookup yields CDR1 SNHLY and CDR2 FYNNEI. The ends lost 5 bases at V and 0 bases at J; junction bases unmatched: 3. This CDR3 comprises 16 residues. CDR3 region: CASSPGTGGSGNTIYF. CDR3 DNA sequence: TGTGCCAGCAGTCCAGGGACAGGGGGCTCTGGAAACACCATATATTTT. The variable domain in full, completed from reference TRBV2 and TRBJ1-3, reads EPEVTQTPSHQVTQMGQEVILRCVPISNHLYFYWYRQILGQKVEFLVSFYNNEISEKSEIFDDQFSVERPDGSNFTLKIRSTKLEDSAMYFCASSPGTGGSGNTIYFGEGSWLTVV.

The chain has TRBV7-2 and TRBJ2-2, with D perhaps matching TRBD2 (7 bases). The CDR3 loop spans 15 amino acids. V was pared by 8 bases and J by 4 bases, with 17 bases between. Germline CDR1 SGHTA, CDR2 FQGNSA. CDR3 residues: CASGGASRGTGELFF. CDR3 nucleotide sequence: TGTGCCAGCGGGGGGGCTAGCAGGGGCACCGGGGAGCTGTTTTTT.

This chain uses TRBV9 with TRBJ1-2; D may be TRBD1 (5 bases). This CDR3 comprises 15 residues. Trimming cost V 3 bases and J 4 bases, with 16 bases left between them. Germline V lookup: CDR1 SGDLS, CDR2 YYNGEE. DNA for the CDR3: TGTGCCAGCAGCGCGCAGAGTCGGACAATCTATGGCTACACCTTC. Its protein product is CASSAQSRTIYGYTF.

The chain carries TRBV7-3 and TRBJ1-2, with 8 positions matching TRBD1. V trimming: 5 bases; J trimming: 7 bases; junction bases outside the gene matches: 6. From germline, CDR1 is SGHTA and CDR2 FQGTGA. The CDR3 is 13 residues long. The CDR3 region has the DNA TGTGCCAGCAGCGAGGGGACAGGCTCTGGCTACACCTTC. Its protein product is CASSEGTGSGYTF.

V is TRBV5-5 and J is TRBJ2-3, with unresolved D. This CDR3 has 16 amino acids. The V and J ends lost 4 bases and 3 bases respectively, with 18 bases between them. CDR1 is SGHKS and CDR2 is YYEKEE in the germline V gene (reference sequence). The CDR3 sequence is CASSRVKISTTDTQYF. CDR3 in DNA: TGTGCCAGCAGCCGCGTGAAGATTTCTACGACAGATACGCAGTATTTT.

The genes are TRBV19 and TRBJ2-7, with TRBD2 matching 11 bases. The germline V gene encodes CDR1 LNHDA and CDR2 SQIVND (reference sequence). The CDR3 totals 14 residues. Unmatched junction bases numbered 0, after V lost 3 bases and J lost 2 bases. CDR3 coding DNA: TGTGCCAGTAGTATTAGCGGGGGGGCCTACGAGCAGTACTTC. Its protein is CASSISGGAYEQYF.

The chain carries TRBV28 and TRBJ2-5, with TRBD2 matching over 7 bases. V shed 1 base and J 2 bases; nucleotides not matched to a gene: 4. Germline V lookup: CDR1 MDHEN, CDR2 SYDVKM. There are 15 residues in the CDR3. The CDR3 region has the DNA TGTGCCAGCAGTTTATTAACCGGGGGGCAAGAGACCCAGTACTTC. Its translation: CASSLLTGGQETQYF.

The CDR3 bases are TGTGCCAGCAGCTTAGCTTGGGCAGATACGCAGTATTTT. This translates into CASSLAWADTQYF. The chain combines TRBV7-2 with TRBJ2-3; no clear D. Germline V gives CDR1 SGHTA, CDR2 FQGNSA. The CDR3 loop spans 13 amino acids. V was cut by 0 bases and J by 4 bases, with 5 bases left in between. Supplemented by reference TRBV7-2 and TRBJ2-3, the full variable domain reads GAGVSQSPSNKVTEKGKDVELRCDPISGHTALYWYRQSLGQGLEFLIYFQGNSAPDKSGLPSDRFSAERTGGSVSTLTIQRTQQEDSAVYLCASSLAWADTQYFGPGTRLTVL.

This clone was seen once. The V gene is TRBV5-4, the J gene TRBJ1-2, with D possibly matching TRBD1 (5 bases). The V gene's germline CDR1 is SGHNT and CDR2 YYREEE (reference sequence). The CDR3 extends over 17 amino acids. V was clipped by 0 bases and J by 0 bases, with 15 bases between them. The CDR3 DNA reads TGTGCCAGCAGCTTGGAGGTCTTTGGGGACGCTAACTATGGCTACACCTTC. This sequence encodes CASSLEVFGDANYGYTF. Looking up the rest from reference TRBV5-4 and TRBJ1-2 gives the full variable domain: ETGVTQSPTHLIKTRGQQVTLRCSSQSGHNTVSWYQQALGQGPQFIFQYYREEENGRGNFPPRFSGLQFPNYSSELNVNALELDDSALYLCASSLEVFGDANYGYTFGSGTRLTVV.

The gene calls are TRBV29-1 and TRBJ2-7, with 9 nucleotides matching TRBD1. CDR1 SQVTM and CDR2 ANQGSEA come from the germline V gene. The CDR3 is made up of 13 amino acids. V gave up 6 bases and J gave up 6 bases; unmatched junction bases: 9. CDR3 in amino acids: CSVDRGGPGEQYF. CDR3 sequence (DNA): TGCAGCGTCGACAGGGGGGGCCCCGGCGAGCAGTACTTC.

With respect to this clone: Other DNA sequences in this sample translate to the same CDR3. V and J are TRBV7-9 and TRBJ1-2; D ambiguous. This CDR3 spans 12 amino acids. The V gene lost 1 base and the J gene lost 5 bases, with 5 bases spanning the gap. Germline values: CDR1 SEHNR, CDR2 FQNEAQ (reference sequence). This CDR3 is CASSLGEYGYTF. The CDR3 coding sequence is TGTGCCAGCAGCTTAGGAGAGTATGGCTACACCTTC.

V is TRBV11-2 and J is TRBJ2-2; D may be TRBD1 or TRBD2 (6 bases each). Between the trimmed V and J ends, which lost 6 bases and 5 bases, there was a span of 16 bases. The length of the CDR3 is 15 residues. Germline-derived CDR1 and CDR2 are SGHAT and FQNNGV. The CDR3 sequence: CASRRLRGVTGELFF. The CDR3 DNA follows: TGTGCCAGCAGACGCCTTAGGGGGGTGACCGGGGAGCTGTTTTTT.

In this sample, this clone turned up once. The gene calls are TRBV18 and TRBJ1-2; D is unclear. The length of the CDR3 is 16 residues. Germline CDR1 KGHSH, CDR2 LQKENI. V lost 2 bases and J 0 bases, leaving 13 bases between the germline ends. The CDR3 DNA is TGTGCCAGCTCACCAACCGACGGCCCTACTAACTATGGCTACACCTTC. The encoded protein is CASSPTDGPTNYGYTF.

The chain recombines TRBV9 with TRBJ1-5, with a weak D call TRBD1 (5 bases). CDR3 length: 14 residues. Germline lookup yields CDR1 SGDLS and CDR2 YYNGEE. V lost 3 bases and J lost 5, with 12 bases in between. The CDR3: CASSAGDGHQPQHF. CDR3 DNA sequence: TGTGCCAGCAGCGCCGGGGACGGCCATCAGCCCCAGCATTTT.

The rearrangement uses TRBV7-9 and TRBJ1-2; D may be TRBD1 (5 bases). V lost 1 base and J 6 bases, leaving 12 bases between the germline ends. CDR1 is SEHNR and CDR2 is FQNEAQ in the germline V gene (reference sequence). The CDR3 loop spans 14 amino acids. CDR3 DNA sequence: TGTGCCAGCAGCTTAGGATGGGGCGAGGATGGCTACACCTTC. Its protein product is CASSLGWGEDGYTF.

V and J are TRBV5-1 and TRBJ1-4; TRBD1 is a possible D gene (5 bases). The germline V and J ends were trimmed by 4 bases and 5 bases, with 12 bases remaining between them. The CDR3 contains 14 residues. CDR1 and CDR2 (germline): SGHRS, YFSETQ. CDR3 amino acids: CASSPGTENEKLFF. The CDR3 DNA reads TGCGCCAGCAGCCCCGGGACGGAAAATGAAAAACTGTTTTTT.

This clone showed up just a few times. The rearrangement uses TRBV5-4 and TRBJ1-5; D remains ambiguous. This CDR3 contains 13 residues. Germline lookup yields CDR1 SGHNT and CDR2 YYREEE (reference sequence). The V and J ends lost 9 bases and 1 base respectively, with 11 bases between them. The CDR3 reads CANREASNQPQHF. The CDR3 bases are TGTGCCAACAGAGAGGCGAGCAATCAGCCCCAGCATTTT.